One sample yielded the 22 T cell receptor beta chains listed below, sequenced in a study of cytomegalovirus exposure and HLA in healthy donors. Sequencing was performed with immunoSEQ multiplex PCR; in TCRdb, only in-frame clones are kept and a portion is missing. The data hold 100,000 to 150,000 clones, with about 90% observed a single time. Material: PBMCs. The receptors come from a man aged 25-45 years in good health and CMV-seronegative.

The chain couples TRBV4-1 to TRBJ2-7; the match to TRBD2 covers 9 bases. The ends lost 2 bases at V and 4 bases at J; junction bases unmatched: 6. This CDR3 comprises 15 residues. Germline loops: CDR1 MGHRA, CDR2 YSYEKL. The CDR3, as DNA: TGCGCCAGCAGCCAATTGGTACTAGCGGGTTACGAGCAGTACTTC. Amino acid sequence: CASSQLVLAGYEQYF.

The V and J genes are TRBV6-1 and TRBJ1-5; the match to TRBD1 covers 7 bases. The CDR3 has 15 residues. CDR1 and CDR2 from the germline V gene are MNHNS and SASEGT. The trim removed 8 bases at V and 5 bases at J, leaving 12 bases unmatched. The CDR3 protein is CASSKRDRDHQPQHF. CDR3 bases: TGTGCCAGCTCGAAGAGAGACAGGGATCATCAGCCCCAGCATTTT.

The chain links TRBV14 to TRBJ2-1; the match to TRBD2 covers 8 bases. From germline, CDR1 is SGHDN and CDR2 FVKESK. This CDR3 region has 15 residues. V dropped 6 bases and J dropped 3; count of bases not matched to a gene: 7. CDR3 nucleotides: TGTGCCAGCAGTCGGCCGGGACTAGGCTACAATGAGCAGTTCTTC. It translates to CASSRPGLGYNEQFF.

This clone showed up just a few times. This chain uses TRBV19 with TRBJ2-7; TRBD1 might be the D (6 bases). This CDR3 comprises 11 residues. Germline V gene sequence: CDR1 LNHDA, CDR2 SQIVND (reference sequence). Trimming left V 8 bases short and J 3 bases short, with 8 bases between. CDR3 amino acids: CASGTLYEQYF. The CDR3 region has the DNA TGTGCCAGTGGGACACTCTACGAGCAGTACTTC.

The chain uses TRBV6-6 and TRBJ1-5; D unclear. This CDR3 is 15 amino acids long. V dropped 6 bases and J dropped 0 bases, with 12 bases sitting between them. Looked up from germline, CDR1 is MNHNY and CDR2 is SVGAGI (reference sequence). In DNA form, the CDR3 reads TGTGCCAGCAGCCCTGACACTTATAGCAATCAGCCCCAGCATTTT. Translated: CASSPDTYSNQPQHF.

The chain has TRBV7-7 and TRBJ2-7; D unresolved. The germline V and J ends were trimmed by 3 bases and 1 base, with 7 bases remaining between them. This CDR3 is built from 13 residues. Germline values: CDR1 SSHAT, CDR2 FNYEAQ (reference sequence). In DNA, the CDR3 is TGTGCCAGCAGCTTGTCAGATTCCTACGAGCAGTACTTC. As protein: CASSLSDSYEQYF.

V gene TRBV7-3 combines with J gene TRBJ2-5, with D hard to call. The germline CDR1 and CDR2 sequences are SGHTA and FQGTGA. This CDR3 contains 15 residues. The V end lost 2 bases, the J end lost 1 base, and 11 bases lay between the germline ends. The CDR3 protein is CASSLYPNSQETQYF. The CDR3 coding sequence is TGTGCCAGCAGCTTATACCCCAACAGCCAAGAGACCCAGTACTTC.

The chain carries TRBV2 and TRBJ2-1, with TRBD2 matching over 11 bases. The germline CDR1 and CDR2 sequences are SNHLY and FYNNEI. V was pared by 6 bases and J by 6 bases, with 7 bases of the junction left unmatched. The CDR3 spans 15 residues. The CDR3 here is CASSRLAGTFNEQFF. The CDR3 DNA is TGTGCCAGCAGCCGACTAGCGGGAACCTTCAATGAGCAGTTCTTC.

The chain couples TRBV18 to TRBJ2-1; possibly TRBD1 for D (5 bases). Germline V gene data show CDR1 as KGHSH and CDR2 as LQKENI. There are 18 residues in the CDR3. Between the trimmed V and J ends, which lost 1 base and 1 base, there was a span of 17 bases. CDR3 sequence reads: CASSPQGDVIWSYNEQFF. DNA of the CDR3: TGTGCCAGCTCACCACAAGGGGATGTAATATGGTCCTACAATGAGCAGTTCTTC.

This clone appeared a single time. The rearrangement links TRBV27 to TRBJ2-2; D is perhaps TRBD2 (6 bases). Germline V gene data show CDR1 as MNHEY and CDR2 as SMNVEV (reference sequence). The CDR3 length is 17 residues. V shed 2 bases and J shed 6 bases, with 19 bases lying between them. This chain's CDR3 is CASSLLPGEQNPGELFF. CDR3 DNA: TGTGCCAGCAGTTTACTTCCGGGGGAGCAAAACCCCGGGGAGCTGTTTTTT.

The gene calls are TRBV11-2 and TRBJ1-6, with TRBD1 matching over 10 bases. Germline V gene lookup returns CDR1 SGHAT and CDR2 FQNNGV. CDR3 length: 19 residues. V lost 6 bases, J lost 8 bases, and 19 bases stayed unmatched. Here the CDR3 reads CASRLTRRNRDRGYSPLHF. The CDR3 DNA follows: TGTGCCAGCAGACTAACAAGAAGGAACCGGGACAGGGGTTATTCACCCCTCCACTTT.

The chain has TRBV5-1 and TRBJ2-7, with 7 bases aligning to TRBD1. Germline CDR1 and CDR2: SGHRS and YFSETQ. The CDR3 is 15 amino acids. The V gene end was trimmed by 0 bases and the J gene end by 4 bases; junction bases not matched to a gene: 7. Here the CDR3 DNA reads TGCGCCAGCAGCTTGGCCCGGGACAGCCCTTACGAGCAGTACTTC. Protein: CASSLARDSPYEQYF.

This clone was found once. V gene TRBV6-5 combines with J gene TRBJ2-3, with unresolved D. Germline V gene data show CDR1 as MNHEY and CDR2 as SVGAGI. The CDR3 loop spans 12 amino acids. V was clipped by 6 bases and J by 6 bases, with 10 bases between them. Here the CDR3 DNA reads TGTGCCAGCAGACCGAGCGCCGATACGCAGTATTTT. Encoded protein: CASRPSADTQYF.

The chain combines TRBV6-5 with TRBJ2-1; tentatively, D is TRBD1 (6 bases). Looked up from germline, CDR1 is MNHEY and CDR2 is SVGAGI. Deletions cut 8 bases from V and 9 bases from J, with 20 bases between. This CDR3 contains 14 residues. CDR3 DNA sequence: TGTGCCAGCTGGTCCTACTGGGGACAATCTGAGCAGTTCTTC. Amino acid sequence: CASWSYWGQSEQFF.

The CDR3 spells CASSIVVAGAYEQYF. The CDR3 coding sequence is TGTGCCAGTAGTATAGTGGTAGCGGGAGCATACGAGCAGTACTTC. The rearrangement uses TRBV19 and TRBJ2-7; 9 positions match TRBD2. Germline V gene lookup returns CDR1 LNHDA and CDR2 SQIVND (reference sequence). The CDR3 length is 15 residues. The junction had 5 bases not matched to a gene; V was cut back by 1 base and J by 4 bases.

The V and J genes are TRBV11-2 and TRBJ2-7; TRBD2 aligns across 7 bases. CDR1 and CDR2 from the germline V gene are SGHAT and FQNNGV. V gave up 0 bases and J gave up 0 bases; unmatched junction bases: 5. The CDR3 has 16 amino acids. The CDR3 sequence is CASSLEWGGTSYEQYF. In nucleotides, the CDR3 is TGTGCCAGCAGCTTAGAGTGGGGGGGAACCTCCTACGAGCAGTACTTC.

This chain joins TRBV19 and TRBJ2-7; D perhaps matches TRBD2 (5 bases). Looked up from germline, CDR1 is LNHDA and CDR2 is SQIVND (reference sequence). This CDR3 is built from 13 residues. V was trimmed by 6 bases and J by 3 bases, leaving 12 bases between them. The CDR3 protein is CASSAGVNYEQYF. The CDR3 nucleotides are TGTGCCAGTAGCGCGGGCGTCAACTACGAGCAGTACTTC.

This chain joins TRBV5-1 and TRBJ2-5; 7 bases map to TRBD2. The ends lost 7 bases at V and 5 bases at J; junction bases unmatched: 11. The CDR3 is made up of 14 amino acids. Germline values: CDR1 SGHRS, CDR2 YFSETQ. CDR3 DNA: TGCGCCAGCCGGGGCGGCGGGAGCCGCGAGACCCAGTACTTC. Translation gives CASRGGGSRETQYF.

This chain connects TRBV30 to TRBJ1-4; 7 bases line up with TRBD1. The CDR3 runs to 12 residues. CDR1 and CDR2 (germline): GTSNPN, SVGIG (reference sequence). V lost 7 bases, J lost 7 bases, and 6 bases stayed unmatched. Here the CDR3 reads CASRGRGEKLFF. CDR3 nucleotides: TGTGCCTCAAGGGGGCGAGGTGAAAAACTGTTTTTT.

This chain connects TRBV11-2 to TRBJ2-1; 11 positions match TRBD1. V lost 3 bases and J lost 3; bases outside the gene matches: 7. Germline V gives CDR1 SGHAT, CDR2 FQNNGV. There are 17 residues in the CDR3. The CDR3, as DNA: TGTGCCAGCAGCTTTAGGACAGGGGGCGGCAGCTACAATGAGCAGTTCTTC. Translated, it gives CASSFRTGGGSYNEQFF. Filled out from reference TRBV11-2 and TRBJ2-1, the complete variable domain reads EAGVAQSPRYKIIEKRQSVAFWCNPISGHATLYWYQQILGQGPKLLIQFQNNGVVDDSQLPKDRFSAERLKGVDSTLKIQPAKLEDSAVYLCASSFRTGGGSYNEQFFGPGTRLTVL.

This clone came up a few times. The chain employs TRBV7-9 and TRBJ1-2, with TRBD1 as a possible D gene (6 bases). The V end lost 4 bases, the J end lost 4 bases, and 19 bases lay between the germline ends. Per germline, CDR1 SEHNR and CDR2 FQNEAQ (reference sequence). The CDR3 totals 16 residues. CDR3 protein: CASSSPFIGQLYGYTF. In nucleotides, the CDR3 is TGTGCCAGCAGCTCCCCGTTTATCGGACAGCTCTATGGCTACACCTTC. The complete variable domain, with remaining parts taken from reference TRBV7-9 and TRBJ1-2, reads DTGVSQNPRHKITKRGQNVTFRCDPISEHNRLYWYRQTLGQGPEFLTYFQNEAQLEKSRLLSDRFSAERPKGSFSTLEIQRTEQGDSAMYLCASSSPFIGQLYGYTFGSGTRLTVV.

The chain recombines TRBV27 with TRBJ2-7; TRBD2 matches at 12 bases. The CDR3 consists of 14 residues. Germline assignment: CDR1 MNHEY and CDR2 SMNVEV (reference sequence). V was pared by 10 bases and J by 3 bases, with 7 bases of the junction left unmatched. CDR3 coding DNA: TGTGCCACCCGACTAGCGGGAGACAACTACGAGCAGTACTTC. Its protein product is CATRLAGDNYEQYF.